Shown below are 22 T cell receptor beta chains from a single sample sequenced in a study of blood T cell repertoires in COVID-19. Produced via immunoSEQ multiplex PCR; TCRdb's table is partial and in-frame only. The repertoire holds 140,000 or so clones, with 80% as singletons. The source material was peripheral blood. These receptors originate from a man aged 70 or older who had recovered from COVID-19.

V is TRBV7-2 and J is TRBJ1-2; weak D call: TRBD1 (5 bases). CDR1 is SGHTA, CDR2 FQGNSA, per germline. The CDR3 has 19 residues. Trimming cost V 2 bases and J 5 bases, with 27 bases left between them. The CDR3: CASSLSSVGSQGGQYGYTF. The CDR3 coding sequence is TGTGCCAGCAGCTTAAGTTCGGTGGGATCGCAGGGAGGGCAGTATGGCTACACCTTC. The variable domain in full, with the rest retrieved from reference TRBV7-2 and TRBJ1-2, is GAGVSQSPSNKVTEKGKDVELRCDPISGHTALYWYRQSLGQGLEFLIYFQGNSAPDKSGLPSDRFSAERTGGSVSTLTIQRTQQEDSAVYLCASSLSSVGSQGGQYGYTFGSGTRLTVV.

In its sample, this clone was seen many times. The rearrangement uses TRBV4-1 and TRBJ1-5, with TRBD1 matching 7 bases. The CDR3 has 14 amino acids. CDR1 is MGHRA, CDR2 YSYEKL, per germline. The junction had 7 bases not matched to a gene; V was cut back by 4 bases and J by 7 bases. CDR3 residues: CASSRTGAGQPQHF. The CDR3 bases are TGCGCCAGCAGCCGTACAGGGGCGGGACAGCCCCAGCATTTT.

The chain is built from TRBV29-1 and TRBJ2-5, with a tentative D call TRBD2 (5 bases). CDR1 is SQVTM, CDR2 ANQGSEA, per germline. Trimming pared 2 bases from V and 7 bases from J, leaving 5 bases between. CDR3 size: 10 residues. CDR3 protein: CSVERGTQYF. Written as DNA, the CDR3 is TGCAGCGTTGAACGGGGGACCCAGTACTTC.

This clone was seen once. The chain couples TRBV19 to TRBJ1-1, with a possible D match to TRBD1 (6 bases). V gave up 6 bases and J gave up 7 bases, with 9 bases separating them. The CDR3 length is 11 residues. Germline CDR1 is LNHDA and CDR2 is SQIVND (reference sequence). This CDR3 reads CASRIRGEAFF. In nucleotides, the CDR3 is TGTGCCAGTAGAATCAGGGGTGAAGCTTTCTTT.

V and J are TRBV6-2 or TRBV6-3 and TRBJ2-7; tentatively, D is TRBD1 (6 bases). This CDR3 spans 16 amino acids. The V and J ends lost 6 bases and 0 bases respectively, with 18 bases between them. CDR1 and CDR2 (germline): MNHEY, SVGEGT. CDR3 sequence (DNA): TGTGCCAGCAGCCAGCTCTCCAGGGGTTTCTCCTACGAGCAGTACTTC. Its translation is CASSQLSRGFSYEQYF.

The chain employs TRBV4-3 and TRBJ2-3, with 8 bases matching TRBD1. V trimming: 3 bases; J trimming: 2 bases; junction bases outside the gene matches: 4. The CDR3 length is 15 residues. Germline values: CDR1 LGHNA, CDR2 YSLEER. The CDR3 protein is CASSHGTGHTDTQYF. DNA of the CDR3: TGCGCCAGCAGCCACGGGACAGGACACACAGATACGCAGTATTTT.

The chain combines TRBV4-3 with TRBJ1-1, with D tentatively TRBD1 (5 bases). The ends were cut back, 0 bases at V and 0 bases at J, with 8 bases in the middle. Germline assignment: CDR1 LGHNA and CDR2 YSLEER. CDR3 length: 15 amino acids. CDR3 in amino acids: CASSQEQDMNTEAFF. The CDR3 nucleotides are TGCGCCAGCAGCCAAGAACAGGACATGAACACTGAAGCTTTCTTT.

This chain joins TRBV7-8 and TRBJ2-5; 7 bases line up with TRBD2. The CDR3 sequence is 15 residues long. V lost 1 base and J lost 3; bases outside the gene matches: 5. The germline CDR1 and CDR2 sequences are SGHVS and FQNEAQ. The CDR3: CASSLGLGGEETQYF. The CDR3 nucleotides are TGTGCCAGCAGCTTAGGGTTGGGGGGGGAAGAGACCCAGTACTTC.

The chain combines TRBV7-2 with TRBJ2-5; 9 positions agree with TRBD1. V gave up 0 bases and J gave up 6 bases; unmatched junction bases: 8. Germline V gene lookup returns CDR1 SGHTA and CDR2 FQGNSA. This CDR3 region has 16 residues. The CDR3: CASSLAGTGLRKTQYF. The CDR3 DNA sequence: TGTGCCAGCAGCTTAGCGGGGACAGGGTTAAGGAAGACCCAGTACTTC. Together with reference TRBV7-2 and TRBJ2-5, the CDR3 gives the full variable domain: GAGVSQSPSNKVTEKGKDVELRCDPISGHTALYWYRQSLGQGLEFLIYFQGNSAPDKSGLPSDRFSAERTGGSVSTLTIQRTQQEDSAVYLCASSLAGTGLRKTQYFGPGTRLLVL.

This clone was observed once. The chain links TRBV9 to TRBJ2-5; 7 positions match TRBD2. The CDR3 contains 16 residues. Per germline, CDR1 SGDLS and CDR2 YYNGEE. Trimming cost V 3 bases and J 2 bases; bases outside gene matches: 10. DNA for the CDR3: TGTGCCAGCAGCGCCGAGGGACTAATCCTACAAGAGACCCAGTACTTC. Translation gives CASSAEGLILQETQYF.

This sequence joins TRBV15 and TRBJ2-1; 7 nucleotides match TRBD2. After removal of 0 bases from V and 5 bases from J, the junction contained 7 bases not matched to a gene. This CDR3 is built from 16 residues. Germline CDR1 is LNHNV and CDR2 is YYDKDF (reference sequence). The CDR3 here is CATSRDRPAGDNEQFF. In nucleotides, the CDR3 is TGTGCCACCAGCAGAGATAGGCCCGCGGGGGACAATGAGCAGTTCTTC.

The chain uses TRBV6-6 and TRBJ2-7, with 10 nucleotides matching TRBD1. CDR1 and CDR2 from the germline V gene are MNHNY and SVGAGI (reference sequence). After removal of 4 bases from V and 7 bases from J, the junction contained 4 bases not matched to a gene. CDR3 length: 13 residues. In DNA form, the CDR3 reads TGTGCCAGCAGTTGGGACAGGGGAGGGGAGCAGTACTTC. Protein product: CASSWDRGGEQYF.

This chain connects TRBV5-6 to TRBJ2-3; the D is unclear. Deletions cut 2 bases from V and 4 bases from J, with 8 bases between. The CDR3 has 13 amino acids. CDR1 and CDR2 (germline): SGHDT, YYEEEE. CDR3 coding DNA: TGTGCCAGCAGCTTCGAGGAAGCAGATACGCAGTATTTT. Amino acid sequence: CASSFEEADTQYF.

This clone has only a few counts. The chain links TRBV4-1 to TRBJ2-7; 12 bases align to TRBD2. The V gene end was trimmed by 1 base and the J gene end by 7 bases; junction bases not matched to a gene: 8. CDR3 length equals 16 residues. Germline V gene sequence: CDR1 MGHRA, CDR2 YSYEKL. The CDR3 DNA is TGCGCCAGCAGCCAAGGGCTGCTAGCGGGAGGGGGGGAGCAGTACTTC. This encodes CASSQGLLAGGGEQYF.

This clone was counted once. This chain joins TRBV3-1 (or the pseudogene TRBV3-2) and TRBJ2-7; D possibly corresponds to TRBD1 (6 bases). CDR3 length equals 14 residues. Germline V gene lookup returns CDR1 LGHDT and CDR2 YNNKEL (reference sequence). Between the trimmed V and J ends, which lost 4 bases and 1 base, there was a span of 11 bases. DNA of the CDR3: TGTGCCAGCAGCCGTCAGGGGAAATCCTACGAGCAGTACTTC. Amino acids: CASSRQGKSYEQYF.

This clone was seen just once. The chain couples TRBV7-2 to TRBJ2-5; TRBD2 is a possible D gene (7 bases). With 5 bases removed from V and 4 bases from J, the gap between germline ends came to 17 bases. CDR1 and CDR2 from the germline V gene are SGHTA and FQGNSA. This CDR3 has 15 amino acids. For the CDR3, the DNA is TGTGCCAGCAGCGTGGGGGGGGGCGCACGAGAGACCCAGTACTTC. Its protein product is CASSVGGGARETQYF.

This chain uses TRBV18 with TRBJ1-6; no reliable D call. This CDR3 has 15 residues. The germline gives CDR1 KGHSH, CDR2 LQKENI. Trimming removed 3 bases at V and 7 bases at J, with 13 bases between. CDR3 sequence reads: CASSPRKEPNSPLHF. The CDR3 DNA reads as TGTGCCAGCTCACCGAGGAAAGAGCCGAATTCACCCCTCCACTTT.

CDR3 coding DNA: TGTGCCAGCAGCTTAGTTGGCCGGCTAGCGGGAGTCGATGAGCAGTTCTTC. Translating it yields CASSLVGRLAGVDEQFF. The chain uses TRBV7-3 and TRBJ2-1; 10 bases fit TRBD2. The V gene end was trimmed by 2 bases and the J gene end by 8 bases; junction bases not matched to a gene: 12. CDR1 SGHTA and CDR2 FQGTGA come from the germline V gene. The CDR3 sequence is 17 residues long.

V is TRBV27 and J is TRBJ1-1; the match to TRBD1 covers 9 bases. Germline-derived CDR1 and CDR2 are MNHEY and SMNVEV (reference sequence). The junction had 10 bases not matched to a gene; V was cut back by 5 bases and J by 0 bases. This CDR3 spans 17 amino acids. The CDR3 sequence: CASSPRTGVGMNTEAFF. CDR3 nucleotides: TGTGCCAGCAGTCCTCGGACAGGGGTCGGGATGAACACTGAAGCTTTCTTT.

This clone was detected a few times. The V and J genes are TRBV7-2 and TRBJ2-2; 7 nucleotides align to TRBD1. CDR3 length equals 17 residues. V was pared by 1 base and J by 0 bases, with 5 bases of the junction left unmatched. Germline CDR1 reads SGHTA; CDR2 reads FQGNSA. The CDR3 loop is CASSLGVDRANTGELFF. CDR3 coding DNA: TGTGCCAGCAGCTTAGGGGTAGACAGGGCGAACACCGGGGAGCTGTTTTTT.

The chain's CDR3 is CASSPHTSGSQETQYF. The CDR3, as DNA: TGTGCCAGCAGTCCCCACACTAGCGGGAGTCAGGAGACCCAGTACTTC. The chain links TRBV6-2 or TRBV6-3 to TRBJ2-5, with 11 bases that match TRBD2. Germline V gene data show CDR1 as MNHEY and CDR2 as SVGEGT. This CDR3 is 16 amino acids long. The V gene end was trimmed by 5 bases and the J gene end by 5 bases; junction bases not matched to a gene: 10.

The chain employs TRBV4-2 and TRBJ2-7; D is perhaps TRBD1 (5 bases). V dropped 1 base and J dropped 1 base, with 8 bases sitting between them. Germline CDR1 is LGHNA and CDR2 is YNFKEQ. The CDR3 totals 14 residues. DNA for the CDR3: TGTGCCAGCAGCCAAGCAGACAGTTCCTACGAGCAGTACTTC. This gives the protein CASSQADSSYEQYF.